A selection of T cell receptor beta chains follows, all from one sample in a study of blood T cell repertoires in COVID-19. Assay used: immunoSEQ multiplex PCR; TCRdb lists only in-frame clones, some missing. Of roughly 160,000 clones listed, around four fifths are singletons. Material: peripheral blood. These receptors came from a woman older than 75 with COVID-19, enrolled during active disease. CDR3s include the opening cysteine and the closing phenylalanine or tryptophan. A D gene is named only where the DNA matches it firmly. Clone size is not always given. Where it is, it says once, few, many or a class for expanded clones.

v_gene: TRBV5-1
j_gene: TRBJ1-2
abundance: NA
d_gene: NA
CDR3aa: CASSLGGSQANYGYTF
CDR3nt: TGCGCCAGCAGCTTGGGGGGCAGCCAAGCTAACTATGGCTACACCTTC

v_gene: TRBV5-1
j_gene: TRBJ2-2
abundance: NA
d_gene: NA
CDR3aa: CASSLTGQTGELFF
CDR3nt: TGCGCCAGCAGCTTGACGGGTCAAACCGGGGAGCTGTTTTTT

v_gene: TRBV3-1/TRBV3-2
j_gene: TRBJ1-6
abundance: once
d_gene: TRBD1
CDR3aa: CASSLNRGHDSPLHF
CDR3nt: TGTGCCAGCAGCCTCAACAGGGGGCACGATTCACCCCTCCACTTT

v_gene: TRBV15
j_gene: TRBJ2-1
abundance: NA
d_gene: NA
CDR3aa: CATSRDQNNEQFF
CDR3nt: TGTGCCACCAGCCGAGATCAGAACAATGAGCAGTTCTTC

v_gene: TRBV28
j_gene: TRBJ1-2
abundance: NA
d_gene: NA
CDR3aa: CASSRGNGLGGYTF
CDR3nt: TGTGCCAGCAGCAGGGGCAATGGGCTGGGTGGCTACACCTTC

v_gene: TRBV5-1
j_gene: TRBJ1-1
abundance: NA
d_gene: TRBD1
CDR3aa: CASSLVGQGATEAFF
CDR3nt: TGCGCCAGCAGCTTGGTGGGACAGGGGGCCACTGAAGCTTTCTTT

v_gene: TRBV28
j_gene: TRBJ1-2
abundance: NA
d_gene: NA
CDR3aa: CASSFRYGYTF
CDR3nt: TGTGCCAGCAGTTTTAGATATGGCTACACCTTC

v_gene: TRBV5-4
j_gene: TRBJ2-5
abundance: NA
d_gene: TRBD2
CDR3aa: CASSSSGGQQETQYF
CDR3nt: TGTGCCAGCAGCTCCTCGGGAGGGCAGCAAGAGACCCAGTACTTC

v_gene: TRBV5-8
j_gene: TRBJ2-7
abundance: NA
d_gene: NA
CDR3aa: CASSLVPDSATEQYF
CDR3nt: TGTGCCAGCAGCTTGGTCCCGGACTCTGCAACCGAGCAGTACTTC

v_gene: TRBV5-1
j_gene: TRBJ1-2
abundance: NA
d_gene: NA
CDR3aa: CASGPGGEYGYTF
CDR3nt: TGCGCCAGCGGTCCGGGAGGGGAATATGGCTACACCTTC

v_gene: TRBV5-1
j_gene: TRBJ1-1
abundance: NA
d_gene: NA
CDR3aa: CASTLPGTEAFF
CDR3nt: TGCGCCAGCACCCTCCCAGGCACTGAAGCTTTCTTT

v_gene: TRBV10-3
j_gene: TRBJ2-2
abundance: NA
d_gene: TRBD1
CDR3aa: CAISPRQGSTGELFF
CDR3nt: TGTGCCATCAGCCCTAGACAGGGCTCCACCGGGGAGCTGTTTTTT

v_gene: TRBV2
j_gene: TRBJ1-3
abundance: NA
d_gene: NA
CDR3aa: CASSEQGPVSGNTIYF
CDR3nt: TGTGCCAGCAGTGAACAGGGGCCCGTCTCTGGAAACACCATATATTTT

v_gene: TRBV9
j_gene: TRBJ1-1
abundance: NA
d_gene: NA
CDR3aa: CASSDSIARSEGTEAFF
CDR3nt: TGTGCCAGCAGCGATTCGATAGCCCGCAGTGAGGGCACTGAAGCTTTCTTT

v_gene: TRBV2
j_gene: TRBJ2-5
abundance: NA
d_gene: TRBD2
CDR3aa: CASSGGEGRGWTQYF
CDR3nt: TGTGCCAGCAGTGGTGGGGAGGGACGGGGTTGGACCCAGTACTTC

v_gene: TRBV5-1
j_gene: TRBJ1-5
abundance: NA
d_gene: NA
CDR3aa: CASSPEGVGQPQHF
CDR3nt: TGCGCCAGCAGTCCCGAGGGGGTCGGTCAGCCCCAGCATTTT

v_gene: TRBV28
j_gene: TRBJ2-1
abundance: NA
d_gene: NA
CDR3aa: CASSLSGSSYNEQFF
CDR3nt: TGTGCCAGCAGTTTGTCGGGGAGCTCCTACAATGAGCAGTTCTTC

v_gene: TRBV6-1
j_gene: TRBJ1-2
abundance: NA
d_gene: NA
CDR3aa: CASSEPTPNYGYTF
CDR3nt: TGTGCCAGCAGTGAACCCACACCTAACTATGGCTACACCTTC

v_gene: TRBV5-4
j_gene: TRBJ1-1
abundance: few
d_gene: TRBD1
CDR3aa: CASSQTTGRAFF
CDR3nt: TGTGCCAGCAGCCAGACGACAGGGAGGGCTTTCTTT

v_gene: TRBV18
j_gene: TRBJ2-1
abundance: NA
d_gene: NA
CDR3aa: CASQATRGPYNEQFF
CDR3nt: TGTGCCAGCCAAGCGACTAGAGGGCCTTACAATGAGCAGTTCTTC

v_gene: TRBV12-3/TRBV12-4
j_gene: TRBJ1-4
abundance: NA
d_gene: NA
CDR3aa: CASSLRAEDRLFF
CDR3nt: TGTGCCAGCAGTTTACGGGCGGAGGATCGACTGTTTTTT

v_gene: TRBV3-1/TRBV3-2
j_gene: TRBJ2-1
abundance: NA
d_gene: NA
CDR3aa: CASSLTRAEQFF
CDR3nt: TGTGCCAGCAGCCTGACTAGGGCTGAGCAGTTCTTC

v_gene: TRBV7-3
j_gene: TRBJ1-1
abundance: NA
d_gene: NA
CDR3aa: CASSLSGPSRTEAFF
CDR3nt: TGTGCCAGCAGCTTAAGCGGGCCGTCTAGGACTGAAGCTTTCTTT